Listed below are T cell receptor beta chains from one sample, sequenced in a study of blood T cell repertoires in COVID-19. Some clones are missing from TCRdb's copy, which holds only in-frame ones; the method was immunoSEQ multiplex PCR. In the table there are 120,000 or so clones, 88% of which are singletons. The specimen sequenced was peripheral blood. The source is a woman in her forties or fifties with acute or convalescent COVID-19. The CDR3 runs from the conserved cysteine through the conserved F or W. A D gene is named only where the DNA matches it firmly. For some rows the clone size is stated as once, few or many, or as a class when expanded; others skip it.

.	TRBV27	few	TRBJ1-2	CAIFTGLGYTF	TGTGCCATCTTCACAGGGTTGGGCTACACCTTC
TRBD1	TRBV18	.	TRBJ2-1	CASSPQVQGANEQFF	TGTGCCAGCTCACCACAGGTGCAGGGGGCGAATGAGCAGTTCTTC
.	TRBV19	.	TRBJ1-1	CASSMGGTQNTEAFF	TGTGCCAGTAGTATGGGGGGGACACAGAACACTGAAGCTTTCTTT
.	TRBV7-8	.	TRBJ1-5	CASSLVGGEGNQPQHF	TGTGCCAGCAGCTTAGTTGGGGGGGAGGGCAATCAGCCCCAGCATTTT
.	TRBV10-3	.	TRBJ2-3	CAISELVDRGTDTQYF	TGTGCCATCAGTGAGTTGGTAGACCGGGGAACAGATACGCAGTATTTT
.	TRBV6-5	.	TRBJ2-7	CASSQTRQGDEQYF	TGTGCCAGCAGTCAGACCCGACAAGGGGACGAGCAGTACTTC
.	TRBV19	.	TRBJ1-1	CASSINKNTEAFF	TGTGCCAGTAGTATAAACAAGAACACTGAAGCTTTCTTT
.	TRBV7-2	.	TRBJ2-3	CASSVGLVGGDTQYF	TGTGCCAGCAGCGTTGGACTGGTTGGAGGAGATACGCAGTATTTT
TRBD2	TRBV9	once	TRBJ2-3	CASSALWTSGTDTQYF	TGTGCCAGCAGCGCCCTGTGGACTAGCGGCACAGATACGCAGTATTTT
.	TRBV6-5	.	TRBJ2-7	CASSTRLVLHEQYF	TGTGCCAGCAGTACCAGACTAGTTCTACACGAGCAGTACTTC
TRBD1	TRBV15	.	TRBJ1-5	CATSREQGGNQPQHF	TGTGCCACCAGCAGAGAACAGGGGGGCAATCAGCCCCAGCATTTT
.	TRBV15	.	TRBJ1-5	CATSRDPQGNQPQHF	TGTGCCACCAGCAGAGATCCTCAGGGCAATCAGCCCCAGCATTTT
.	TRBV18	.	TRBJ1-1	CASSLGTGSRTEAFF	TGTGCCAGCTCTTTGGGTACAGGGAGTAGGACTGAAGCTTTCTTT
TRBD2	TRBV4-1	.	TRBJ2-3	CASSQEGLAGGRSLRDTQYF	TGCGCCAGCAGCCAAGAGGGACTAGCGGGAGGCCGTTCCCTCAGGGATACGCAGTATTTT
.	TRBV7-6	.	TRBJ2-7	CASSLDVYTYEQYF	TGTGCCAGCAGCTTAGATGTTTACACCTACGAGCAGTACTTC
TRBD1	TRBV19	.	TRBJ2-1	CASSIYTGTGLYNEQFF	TGTGCCAGTAGTATTTATACCGGGACAGGCCTATACAATGAGCAGTTCTTC
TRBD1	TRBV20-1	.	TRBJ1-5	CSASWAGGNQPQHF	TGCAGTGCTAGTTGGGCAGGGGGTAATCAGCCCCAGCATTTT
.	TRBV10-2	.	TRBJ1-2	CASSVRQKNYGYTF	TGCGCCAGCAGTGTTAGACAAAAAAACTATGGCTACACCTTC
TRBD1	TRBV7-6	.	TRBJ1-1	CASSLAAQGSTEAFF	TGTGCCAGCAGCTTAGCCGCACAGGGGAGCACTGAAGCTTTCTTT
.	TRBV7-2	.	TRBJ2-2	CASSLRRGGPTGELFF	TGTGCCAGCAGCTTACGGCGTGGAGGGCCCACCGGGGAGCTGTTTTTT
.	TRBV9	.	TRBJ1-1	CASSPAGGARAEAFF	TGTGCCAGCAGCCCAGCTGGGGGGGCTCGGGCTGAAGCTTTCTTT
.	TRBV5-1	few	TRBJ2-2	CASSLDYTGELFF	TGCGCCAGCAGCTTGGACTACACCGGGGAGCTGTTTTTT